The 22 T cell receptor beta chains in this list originate from one sample, sequenced in a study of molecular identifiers for immune sequencing clone quantification. TCRdb ran MiXCR on the PCR reads and lists one entry per CDR3 protein. The sample gives tens of thousands of distinct CDR3 sequences, 20% to 25% of which show up once; around 0.96% is in the top ten. The sequenced material came from naive CD8+ T cells from blood, with Jurkat cell RNA spiked in. Stated subset: FACS-sorted CD8+CD4-CCR7+CD45RA+ naive T cells. The receptor set was obtained from a human donor in good health. Some libraries in this study had Jurkat cell RNA spiked in.

This clonotype is deemed medium-sized. The V and J genes are TRBV5-1 and TRBJ1-1; D gene uncertain. The V gene lost 0 bases and the J gene lost 4 bases, with 10 bases spanning the gap. The germline CDR1 and CDR2 sequences are SGHRS and YFSETQ. CDR3 length: 14 amino acids. The CDR3: CASSLEGRGTEAFF. The CDR3 bases are TGCGCCAGCAGCTTGGAGGGTCGAGGCACTGAAGCTTTCTTT.

The chain couples TRBV2 to TRBJ2-3, with 8 nucleotides matching TRBD2. V dropped 7 bases and J dropped 5; count of bases not matched to a gene: 11. Germline V lookup: CDR1 SNHLY, CDR2 FYNNEI. The CDR3 extends over 15 amino acids. The CDR3 DNA sequence: TGTGCCAGCATTGCGCGGGGGGACGAAGGAGATACGCAGTATTTT. This codes for CASIARGDEGDTQYF.

Only a few counts were recorded for this clonotype. The rearrangement joins TRBV27 to TRBJ2-7, with 8 bases that match TRBD1. This CDR3 is 14 amino acids long. Germline V gene lookup returns CDR1 MNHEY and CDR2 SMNVEV (reference sequence). V shed 6 bases and J 1 base; nucleotides not matched to a gene: 5. The CDR3: CASSLTGGSYEQYF. The CDR3 DNA reads as TGTGCCAGCAGCCTCACAGGGGGTTCCTACGAGCAGTACTTC.

This clonotype was recorded a few times. The rearrangement links TRBV7-9 to TRBJ1-1, with D perhaps TRBD1 (6 bases). This CDR3 is built from 12 residues. CDR1 is SEHNR and CDR2 is FQNEAQ in the germline V gene (reference sequence). V was trimmed by 9 bases and J by 7 bases, leaving 15 bases between them. In nucleotides, the CDR3 is TGTGCCAGTACAGGGCTGAAGGATGAAGCTTTCTTT. Its protein product is CASTGLKDEAFF.

This clonotype is categorized as medium-sized. This CDR3 reads CASSFVGSAPDTQYF. CDR3 sequence (DNA): TGTGCCAGCAGCTTTGTGGGCTCAGCACCAGATACGCAGTATTTT. The chain recombines TRBV5-4 with TRBJ2-3; no clear D gene. The CDR3 totals 15 residues. V was shortened by 2 bases and J by 4 bases, with 14 bases between the two germline ends. Germline CDR1 reads SGHNT; CDR2 reads YYREEE (reference sequence).

The J gene is TRBJ2-5, the V gene TRBV7-9; maybe TRBD1 (5 bases). V was trimmed by 2 bases and J by 3 bases, leaving 13 bases between them. The CDR3 loop spans 15 amino acids. Looked up from germline, CDR1 is SEHNR and CDR2 is FQNEAQ (reference sequence). Written as DNA, the CDR3 is TGTGCCAGCAGCTTACGGGTTGGCAGGGAAGAGACCCAGTACTTC. Translation gives CASSLRVGREETQYF. Using reference TRBV7-9 and TRBJ2-5 for the parts outside the CDR3, the full variable domain is DTGVSQNPRHKITKRGQNVTFRCDPISEHNRLYWYRQTLGQGPEFLTYFQNEAQLEKSRLLSDRFSAERPKGSFSTLEIQRTEQGDSAMYLCASSLRVGREETQYFGPGTRLLVL.

There are many counts of this clonotype. The rearrangement uses TRBV19 and TRBJ2-5; TRBD1 is a possible D gene (6 bases). The CDR3 runs to 17 residues. Trimming removed 3 bases from V and 4 bases from J, with 21 bases in between. Germline lookup yields CDR1 LNHDA and CDR2 SQIVND (reference sequence). In nucleotides, the CDR3 is TGTGCCAGTAGTATCGGCAGGGGAAGGATGGGGTCAGAGACCCAGTACTTC. It codes for CASSIGRGRMGSETQYF.

In regard to this clonotype: Given a much more abundant clone one base away, this may be a read error. The chain couples TRBV9 to TRBJ2-7; TRBD1 aligns across 8 bases. This CDR3 spans 14 amino acids. Germline trimming cut 0 bases from V and 2 bases from J; bases unmatched to any gene: 1. Germline V gene lookup returns CDR1 SGDLS and CDR2 YYNGEE. CDR3 nucleotide sequence: TGTGCCAGCAGCGTAGGGACAGGGACCTACGAGCAGTACTTC. Translated, it gives CASSVGTGTYEQYF.

This clonotype was seen at least ten times. The chain is built from TRBV7-3 and TRBJ2-2; TRBD2 matches 9 bases. CDR1 and CDR2 (germline): SGHTA, FQGTGA. After removal of 2 bases from V and 5 bases from J, the junction contained 6 bases not matched to a gene. The CDR3 has 16 residues. The CDR3 coding sequence is TGTGCCAGCAGCTTACGTAGCGGGAGTTATACCGGGGAGCTGTTTTTT. It specifies CASSLRSGSYTGELFF.

Ten or more counts support this clonotype. The chain carries TRBV6-5 and TRBJ1-1, with D possibly TRBD1 on 5 matching bases. CDR1 and CDR2 (germline): MNHEY, SVGAGI. There are 12 residues in the CDR3. V was clipped by 6 bases and J by 8 bases, with 13 bases between them. The CDR3 sequence is CASSPGRTEAFF. As DNA, the CDR3 is TGTGCCAGCAGCCCCGGACGGACAGAAGCTTTCTTT.

This clonotype was counted many times. The rearrangement links TRBV6-5 to TRBJ2-3, with 7 bases that match TRBD2. From germline, CDR1 is MNHEY and CDR2 SVGAGI. V dropped 5 bases and J dropped 4; count of bases not matched to a gene: 21. The CDR3 consists of 19 residues. The DNA of the CDR3 is TGTGCCAGCAGTCCCCCCAGTATCGCGTTCGGCGGGAGCCCAGATACGCAGTATTTT. It codes for CASSPPSIAFGGSPDTQYF.

Points on this clonotype: A much larger clone is a single base away; this may be a read error. This chain joins TRBV6-1 and TRBJ2-7; D is ambiguous. This CDR3 is 14 amino acids long. Germline V gene data show CDR1 as MNHNS and CDR2 as SASEGT. The V and J ends lost 3 bases and 0 bases respectively, with 9 bases between them. The CDR3 region has the DNA TGTGCCAGCAGTGAGGACGGCCACTCCTACGAGCAGTACTTC. This sequence encodes CASSEDGHSYEQYF.

To note about this clonotype: A much more abundant neighbour one base away suggests this may be a read error. The chain joins TRBV6-2 or TRBV6-3 to TRBJ2-5; D unresolved. CDR3 length: 13 amino acids. CDR1 and CDR2 (germline): MNHEY, SVGEGT. This chain's CDR3 is CASSSDSEEPQYF. CDR3 sequence (DNA): TGTGCCAGCAGCTCCGACTCCGAAGAGCCCCAGTACTTC.

This clonotype has only a few counts. V and J are TRBV27 and TRBJ2-1; tentative D call: TRBD2 (6 bases). The V gene lost 6 bases and the J gene lost 7 bases, with 16 bases spanning the gap. The CDR3 loop spans 14 amino acids. The germline CDR1 and CDR2 sequences are MNHEY and SMNVEV (reference sequence). The CDR3 here is CASSSGTLGNEQFF. The CDR3 DNA reads TGTGCCAGCAGCTCCGGGACTCTGGGAAATGAGCAGTTCTTC.

There are a few counts of this clonotype. The gene calls are TRBV20-1 and TRBJ2-7; D may be TRBD1 (5 bases). Germline values: CDR1 DFQATT, CDR2 SNEGSKA (reference sequence). The CDR3 extends over 14 amino acids. Trimming stripped 0 bases from V and 3 bases from J, with 12 bases between. The CDR3 DNA reads TGCAGTGCTAGAGATCTTGAGCAGGGCTACGAGCAGTACTTC. Translated: CSARDLEQGYEQYF.

A few counts support this clonotype. This chain links TRBV24-1 with TRBJ2-7, with 7 bases matching TRBD2. The CDR3 has 13 residues. V was clipped by 7 bases and J by 6 bases; unmatched bases: 8. CDR1 is KGHDR and CDR2 is SFDVKD in the germline V gene. The DNA of the CDR3 is TGTGCCACCAGGTTGGGCGGGAGTTCCGAGCAGTACTTC. Translating gives CATRLGGSSEQYF.

V gene TRBV7-6 combines with J gene TRBJ2-7; 7 nucleotides agree with TRBD2. Germline CDR1 and CDR2: SGHVS and FNYEAQ. This CDR3 is 18 amino acids long. Germline trimming cut 5 bases from V and 4 bases from J; bases unmatched to any gene: 20. CDR3 sequence (DNA): TGTGCCAGCAGCCGTCAGGGAGGGGAAGGGGCTCTGACATACGAGCAGTACTTC. It encodes CASSRQGGEGALTYEQYF.

This clonotype was found a few times. The chain combines TRBV4-2 with TRBJ2-3; 7 bases are shared with TRBD2. The CDR3 loop spans 17 amino acids. Germline CDR1 and CDR2: LGHNA and YNFKEQ. V dropped 3 bases and J dropped 0; count of bases not matched to a gene: 9. The CDR3 nucleotides read TGTGCCAGCAGCCAGTCCCAAGCGGGAACAAGCACAGATACGCAGTATTTT. It codes for CASSQSQAGTSTDTQYF.

As for this clonotype: A single base separates this from a much larger clone, so it may be a read error. The genes are TRBV24-1 and TRBJ2-7; possibly TRBD1 for D (5 bases). V gave up 4 bases and J gave up 5 bases, with 14 bases separating them. Germline assignment: CDR1 KGHDR and CDR2 SFDVKD. The CDR3 is 14 amino acids. CDR3 amino acids: CATSDPDTGHEQYF. Written as DNA, the CDR3 is TGTGCCACCAGTGACCCGGACACCGGCCACGAGCAGTACTTC.

In regard to this clonotype: A junction end diverges from the germline sequence, so it may reflect a read error. V and J are TRBV6-2 or TRBV6-3 and TRBJ1-5; D is undetermined. Germline values: CDR1 MNHEY, CDR2 SVGEGT. CDR3 size: 13 residues. The CDR3 is CARSPALSQPPHF. The DNA of the CDR3 is TGTGCCCGCAGCCCAGCGCTCTCTCAGCCCCCGCATTTT.

In the case of this clonotype: A clone one base away is much larger, so this may be a read error. This chain links TRBV4-1 with TRBJ2-3; 12 bases match TRBD2. The germline gives CDR1 MGHRA, CDR2 YSYEKL. The CDR3 spans 16 residues. CDR3 sequence reads: CAGSQEPGLAGDTQYF. In nucleotides, the CDR3 is TGCGCCGGCAGCCAAGAACCGGGACTAGCGGGAGATACGCAGTATTTT.

This clonotype was picked up many times. The rearrangement joins TRBV4-3 to TRBJ2-7; the D gene is possibly TRBD2 (6 bases). The CDR3 has 16 residues. V lost 0 bases and J lost 3, with 15 bases in between. Germline V gene lookup returns CDR1 LGHNA and CDR2 YSLEER. Here the CDR3 DNA reads TGCGCCAGCAGCCAAGATGCGGTAGCGGAATTCTACGAGCAGTACTTC. Residues: CASSQDAVAEFYEQYF.